The 23 T cell receptor beta chains reported below all come from one sample, sequenced in a study of regulatory T cells in long-lasting Graves disease. Specified time point: newly diagnosed GD, antithyroid drugs for less than 3 months. Researchers made the TCR library from RNA that was extracted from PBMCs. Construction of TCR beta libraries relied on iRepertoire HTBI primers and on Arm-PCR targeting CDR3 regions. Each CDR3 protein gets one entry after TCRdb re-called the multiplex PCR reads with MiXCR. Of under 400,000 distinct CDR3 sequences listed, 16% are singletons. The same data also went into a second study, on T cells in Graves' hyperthyroidism and ophthalmopathy.

The sample in question was peripheral blood mononuclear cells (PBMCs), obtained at new diagnosis, from a patient treated with antithyroid drugs. These receptors came from a man in his forties with Graves disease.

The V gene is TRBV25-1, the J gene TRBJ2-5, with D possibly TRBD1 on 6 matching bases. CDR1 is MGHDK, CDR2 SYGVNS, per germline. The CDR3 extends over 14 amino acids. Trimming stripped 3 bases from V and 5 bases from J, with 13 bases between. As DNA, the CDR3 is TGTGCCAGCAGTGACGATAGGGGGTTGGAGACCCAGTACTTC. Its translation is CASSDDRGLETQYF.

The rearrangement joins TRBV4-1 to TRBJ1-5; TRBD1 matches at 9 bases. CDR1 and CDR2 from the germline V gene are MGHRA and YSYEKL. After removal of 1 base from V and 6 bases from J, the junction contained 1 base not matched to a gene. The CDR3 is made up of 14 amino acids. In DNA form, the CDR3 reads TGCGCCAGCAGCCAAGGGACAGGGGTTCAGCCCCAGCATTTT. It is translated as CASSQGTGVQPQHF.

The V call is TRBV28, the J call TRBJ1-1, with D possibly matching TRBD1 (6 bases). The CDR3 has 17 residues. Germline CDR1 and CDR2: MDHEN and SYDVKM. V lost 6 bases to trimming and J lost 1 base, with 21 bases between them. The CDR3 nucleotides are TGTGCCAGCAGCCTACTTGGGGGGGGCAGAGGGAACACTGAAGCTTTCTTT. It specifies CASSLLGGGRGNTEAFF. Full variable domain (outside the CDR3, taken from reference TRBV28 and TRBJ1-1): DVKVTQSSRYLVKRTGEKVFLECVQDMDHENMFWYRQDPGLGLRLIYFSYDVKMKEKGDIPEGYSVSREKKERFSLILESASTNQTSMYLCASSLLGGGRGNTEAFFGQGTRLTVV.

This clonotype was picked up many times. This chain links TRBV5-1 with TRBJ2-3; D assignment may be TRBD1 or TRBD2 (5 bases each). Germline V lookup: CDR1 SGHRS, CDR2 YFSETQ. Trimming removed 4 bases at V and 1 base at J, with 16 bases between. The CDR3 is 16 residues long. The CDR3 region is CASSPIPGLRTDTQYF. The CDR3 nucleotides are TGCGCCAGCAGCCCGATCCCGGGGCTCCGCACAGATACGCAGTATTTT.

This clonotype was seen at least ten times. The chain uses TRBV28 and TRBJ1-2; TRBD1 might be the D (5 bases). Germline-derived CDR1 and CDR2 are MDHEN and SYDVKM. This CDR3 contains 14 residues. Trimming took 6 bases from V and 3 from J, leaving 14 bases between them. The CDR3 region is CASSSLRGDYGYTF. CDR3 sequence (DNA): TGTGCCAGCAGCTCACTTAGGGGAGACTATGGCTACACCTTC.

About this clonotype: A far larger clone is one base from this, pointing to a likely read error. The chain has TRBV7-9 and TRBJ2-3; the D gene is possibly TRBD1 (6 bases). Per the germline V gene, CDR1 is SEHNR and CDR2 is FQNEAQ (reference sequence). This CDR3 comprises 14 residues. The CDR3 reads CARSLTGREDTQYF. The CDR3 nucleotides read TGTGCCCGCAGCTTAACAGGGCGCGAAGATACGCAGTATTTT.

This clonotype was recorded many times. V and J are TRBV7-2 and TRBJ1-2; no firm D call. CDR1 and CDR2 (germline): SGHTA, FQGNSA. The V end lost 2 bases, the J end lost 8 bases, and 9 bases lay between the germline ends. The CDR3 sequence is 12 residues long. The CDR3 nucleotides read TGTGCCAGCAGCTTAAGCGGACTAGGCTACACCTTC. Protein sequence: CASSLSGLGYTF.

This clonotype has only a few counts. This may arise from a read error, as a much more abundant clone is one base away. J is TRBJ2-1 and V is TRBV20-1; TRBD2 might be the D (5 bases). CDR1 and CDR2 from the germline V gene are DFQATT and SNEGSKA (reference sequence). There are 11 residues in the CDR3. The CDR3 protein is CSAGLYNERFF. As DNA, the CDR3 is TGCAGTGCTGGACTGTACAATGAGCGGTTCTTC.

Of note for this clonotype: Only one base separates this from a far larger clonotype, so it likely reflects a read error. V and J are TRBV7-2 and TRBJ2-7; 9 nucleotides line up with TRBD2. This CDR3 is 13 amino acids long. Germline CDR1 SGHTA, CDR2 FQGNSA. DNA of the CDR3: TGTGCCAGCAAAGCGGGGGGAACCTACAAGCAGTACTTC. As protein: CASKAGGTYKQYF. Supplemented by reference TRBV7-2 and TRBJ2-7, the full variable domain reads GAGVSQSPSNKVTEKGKDVELRCDPISGHTALYWYRQSLGQGLEFLIYFQGNSAPDKSGLPSDRFSAERTGGSVSTLTIQRTQQEDSAVYLCASKAGGTYKQYFGPGTRLTVT.

This clonotype has at least ten counts. Germline and junction disagree at one end, which may indicate a read error. The chain combines TRBV4-1 with TRBJ2-7; D might be TRBD2 (7 bases). This CDR3 comprises 15 residues. Germline values: CDR1 MGHRA, CDR2 YSYEKL. The CDR3 nucleotides read TGTGCCAGCAGCCAGGGCGGACGGGGGGCGGGTGAGCAGTACTTC. Protein: CASSQGGRGAGEQYF.

This clonotype was counted a few times. V usage is TRBV20-1 and J usage is TRBJ1-3; no reliable D call. The CDR3 contains 13 residues. Trimming removed 2 bases at V and 2 bases at J, with 7 bases between. Germline CDR1 DFQATT, CDR2 SNEGSKA (reference sequence). CDR3 loop: CSARWQAGNTIYF. CDR3 bases: TGCAGTGCTAGATGGCAGGCTGGAAACACCATATATTTT.

This clonotype was found many times. The chain combines TRBV5-1 with TRBJ2-5, with 7 bases identical to TRBD2. Germline CDR1 reads SGHRS; CDR2 reads YFSETQ. V lost 4 bases and J lost 2; bases outside the gene matches: 2. The CDR3 totals 13 residues. The CDR3 sequence: CASSRTRQETQYF. For the CDR3, the DNA is TGCGCCAGCAGCCGGACTAGGCAAGAGACCCAGTACTTC. Full variable domain (outside the CDR3, taken from reference TRBV5-1 and TRBJ2-5): KAGVTQTPRYLIKTRGQQVTLSCSPISGHRSVSWYQQTPGQGLQFLFEYFSETQRNKGNFPGRFSGRQFSNSRSEMNVSTLELGDSALYLCASSRTRQETQYFGPGTRLLVL.

This clonotype has just a few counts. V is TRBV7-9 and J is TRBJ2-3, with D unclear. This CDR3 is built from 13 residues. The V gene lost 7 bases and the J gene lost 1 base, with 9 bases spanning the gap. CDR1 is SEHNR, CDR2 FQNEAQ, per germline (reference sequence). The CDR3 sequence is CASNGLGTDTQYF. CDR3 bases: TGTGCCAGCAACGGGTTAGGCACAGATACGCAGTATTTT.

The table lists this clonotype with many counts. In nucleotides, the CDR3 is TGCGCCAGCAGCTTTTTAGTCGGCAATGAGCAGTTCTTC. This codes for CASSFLVGNEQFF. The chain uses TRBV5-1 and TRBJ2-1; unclear D gene. This CDR3 has 13 amino acids. V dropped 2 bases and J dropped 6 bases, with 9 bases sitting between them. CDR1 SGHRS and CDR2 YFSETQ come from the germline V gene.

This clonotype has a count of ten or more. CDR3 DNA: TGTGCCAGCAGGCCGGGACCCTACTTTGGGGATGAGCAGTTCTTC. It is translated as CASRPGPYFGDEQFF. The chain is built from TRBV7-3 and TRBJ2-1; TRBD1 or TRBD2 may be the D gene (5 bases each). The CDR3 spans 15 residues. Between the trimmed V and J ends, which lost 6 bases and 8 bases, there was a span of 20 bases. Germline values: CDR1 SGHTA, CDR2 FQGTGA. The complete variable domain, with remaining parts taken from reference TRBV7-3 and TRBJ2-1, reads GAGVSQTPSNKVTEKGKYVELRCDPISGHTALYWYRQSLGQGPEFLIYFQGTGAADDSGLPNDRFFAVRPEGSVSTLKIQRTERGDSAVYLCASRPGPYFGDEQFFGPGTRLTVL.

This sequence joins TRBV6-1 and TRBJ1-5; 8 bases line up with TRBD1. CDR3 length: 16 residues. Unmatched junction bases numbered 9, after V lost 2 bases and J lost 6 bases. Germline values: CDR1 MNHNS, CDR2 SASEGT. CDR3 region: CASSETRRGQGQPQHF. The DNA for the CDR3 is TGTGCCAGCAGTGAAACCCGCAGGGGGCAGGGTCAGCCCCAGCATTTT.

In its sample, this clonotype was seen a few times. The J gene is TRBJ1-5, the V gene TRBV18; D not resolved. The CDR3 runs to 15 residues. Germline V gives CDR1 KGHSH, CDR2 LQKENI. V was clipped by 1 base and J by 7 bases, with 14 bases between them. Here the CDR3 DNA reads TGTGCCAGCTCACCACTTCGTCTGGCGAGGCAGCCCCAGCATTTT. Translated, it gives CASSPLRLARQPQHF.

This clonotype showed up many times. The chain recombines TRBV3-1 with TRBJ1-4; D is unresolved. V lost 3 bases and J 1 base, leaving 6 bases between the germline ends. CDR1 is LGHDT and CDR2 is YNNKEL in the germline V gene (reference sequence). The CDR3 runs to 14 residues. In DNA form, the CDR3 reads TGTGCCAGCAGCCAGCGGATAACTAATGAAAAACTGTTTTTT. Translating it yields CASSQRITNEKLFF.

This clonotype was observed a handful of times. V gene TRBV24-1 combines with J gene TRBJ1-2; 7 bases are a match to TRBD1. With V trimmed by 3 bases and J by 4 bases, 7 bases remained unmatched. Per the germline V gene, CDR1 is KGHDR and CDR2 is SFDVKD. CDR3 length: 15 residues. The CDR3 reads CATSDARTGGYGYTF. In DNA, the CDR3 is TGTGCCACCAGTGATGCCCGGACAGGCGGCTATGGCTACACCTTC.

This clonotype has more than one count but fewer than ten. The V and J genes are TRBV4-2 and TRBJ2-7; a weak D match, TRBD2 (5 bases). The CDR3 consists of 13 residues. V was clipped by 11 bases and J by 3 bases, with 17 bases between them. The germline CDR1 and CDR2 sequences are LGHNA and YNFKEQ. Written as DNA, the CDR3 is TGTGCCGGCGCCTCACCGGGAAACTACGAGCAGTACTTC. Amino acid sequence: CAGASPGNYEQYF.

This clonotype was counted ten times or more. V gene TRBV10-3 combines with J gene TRBJ1-5; D is undetermined. V lost 5 bases and J 7 bases, leaving 12 bases between the germline ends. CDR3 size: 13 residues. The germline CDR1 and CDR2 sequences are ENHRY and SYGVKD. The CDR3 loop is CAISFSDGQPQHF. The CDR3 nucleotides are TGTGCCATCAGTTTTTCGGACGGGCAGCCCCAGCATTTT.

This clonotype appeared once. The V call is TRBV20-1, the J call TRBJ1-5; D gene uncertain. V lost 4 bases and J lost 3, with 10 bases in between. This CDR3 region has 13 residues. The germline V gene has CDR1 DFQATT and CDR2 SNEGSKA (reference sequence). The CDR3 protein is CSAKLGNNQPQHF. The CDR3 DNA reads as TGCAGTGCTAAACTGGGCAACAATCAGCCCCAGCATTTT.

This chain joins TRBV5-1 and TRBJ2-3, with D possibly being TRBD1 (5 bases). This CDR3 has 15 amino acids. The germline CDR1 and CDR2 sequences are SGHRS and YFSETQ. V lost 4 bases to trimming and J lost 2 bases, with 14 bases between them. DNA for the CDR3: TGCGCCAGCAGCCCTTCAGGGTCTTTCACAGATACGCAGTATTTT. It is translated as CASSPSGSFTDTQYF. The variable domain in full, with the rest retrieved from reference TRBV5-1 and TRBJ2-3, is KAGVTQTPRYLIKTRGQQVTLSCSPISGHRSVSWYQQTPGQGLQFLFEYFSETQRNKGNFPGRFSGRQFSNSRSEMNVSTLELGDSALYLCASSPSGSFTDTQYFGPGTRLTVL.